The 5 T cell receptor beta chains in this list originate from one sample, sequenced in a study of blood T cell repertoires in COVID-19. Sequencing used immunoSEQ multiplex PCR; TCRdb keeps in-frame clones, though not all of them. The data hold under 200,000 clones, with about 85% observed a single time. Input material: peripheral blood. All receptors derive from a woman older than 75 with acute or convalescent COVID-19.

This chain uses TRBV19 with TRBJ1-2; D gene uncertain. V was pared by 3 bases and J by 9 bases, with 11 bases between. CDR3 length: 12 amino acids. Germline CDR1 and CDR2: LNHDA and SQIVND (reference sequence). The chain's CDR3 is CASSIVGDRYTF. In DNA, the CDR3 is TGTGCCAGTAGTATTGTCGGGGATCGCTACACCTTC.

The V gene is TRBV7-2, the J gene TRBJ1-5, with D hard to call. Germline-derived CDR1 and CDR2 are SGHTA and FQGNSA. V was pared by 1 base and J by 2 bases, with 12 bases between. There are 16 residues in the CDR3. The CDR3 sequence: CASSLVANLGNQPQHF. In DNA, the CDR3 is TGTGCCAGCAGCTTAGTGGCAAACCTCGGCAATCAGCCCCAGCATTTT.

This chain joins TRBV5-8 and TRBJ2-1, with 7 bases matching TRBD2. Per germline, CDR1 SGHTS and CDR2 YDEGEE. The ends lost 4 bases at V and 14 bases at J; junction bases unmatched: 12. This CDR3 has 13 residues. The CDR3 region is CASSLGYGTKEFF. Here the CDR3 DNA reads TGTGCCAGCAGCCTTGGGTACGGGACTAAGGAGTTCTTC.

Only one count was recorded for this clone. V gene TRBV27 combines with J gene TRBJ2-1; tentative D call: TRBD2 (6 bases). The germline gives CDR1 MNHEY, CDR2 SMNVEV (reference sequence). Trimming shortened V by 3 bases and J by 0 bases, and 9 bases separated the two germline ends. This CDR3 region has 15 residues. Written as DNA, the CDR3 is TGTGCCAGCAGTTTTTGGAGGGACTCCTACAATGAGCAGTTCTTC. Protein product: CASSFWRDSYNEQFF.

The chain uses TRBV9 and TRBJ2-3; the D gene is possibly TRBD2 (5 bases). Looked up from germline, CDR1 is SGDLS and CDR2 is YYNGEE. The CDR3 has 14 residues. With 0 bases removed from V and 7 bases from J, the gap between germline ends came to 12 bases. CDR3 sequence reads: CASSVEGGRNTQYF. In DNA form, the CDR3 reads TGTGCCAGCAGCGTAGAGGGTGGGAGAAATACGCAGTATTTT.